This TCR beta chain was retrieved from a study of blood T cell repertoires in COVID-19. Study as a whole: In each case, the material was cDNA or gDNA derived from T cells, B-cell-depleted T cells, or PBMCs.

The repertoire was sequenced with immunoSEQ multiplex PCR; TCRdb's copy has only in-frame clones and lacks some. The profile shows 110,000 or so clones, about four fifths of them singletons. This sequence originates from a woman aged 65 to 85 with acute or convalescent COVID-19. The sample comprised peripheral blood.

The CDR3 region has the DNA TGTGCCAGCGGGTCAGGCTATGATAATTCACCCCTCCACTTT. This translates into CASGSGYDNSPLHF. The chain has TRBV6-5 and TRBJ1-6; no definite D call. V dropped 8 bases and J dropped 5 bases, with 13 bases sitting between them. The germline V gene has CDR1 MNHEY and CDR2 SVGAGI. The CDR3 length is 14 residues.